The 8 T cell receptor beta chains below were found in one sample sequenced in a study of blood T cell repertoires in COVID-19. Generated by immunoSEQ multiplex PCR, the TCRdb table keeps only in-frame clones and is missing some. The sample holds about 61,000 clones, roughly 86% seen once. The material sequenced was peripheral blood. The receptors were gathered from a human donor in a cohort sampled during active COVID-19.

The chain is built from TRBV28 and TRBJ1-1, with D possibly being TRBD1 (5 bases). The V end lost 6 bases, the J end lost 3 bases, and 14 bases lay between the germline ends. The CDR3 contains 14 residues. Germline CDR1 is MDHEN and CDR2 is SYDVKM. The CDR3 reads CASSPGRWDTEAFF. The CDR3, as DNA: TGTGCCAGCAGCCCAGGGAGGTGGGACACTGAAGCTTTCTTT.

The chain has TRBV6-6 and TRBJ2-1; a weak D match, TRBD1 (5 bases). Germline V gene lookup returns CDR1 MNHNY and CDR2 SVGAGI (reference sequence). CDR3 length equals 13 residues. Trimming left V 2 bases short and J 6 bases short, with 8 bases between. The CDR3 loop is CASSYQQGNEQFF. Here the CDR3 DNA reads TGTGCCAGCAGTTACCAGCAGGGCAATGAGCAGTTCTTC.

The CDR3 here is CASSYSWAEQFF. The DNA for the CDR3 is TGTGCCAGCAGTTACTCTTGGGCAGAGCAGTTCTTC. This sequence joins TRBV6-2 or TRBV6-3 and TRBJ2-1; no clear D. Trimming stripped 0 bases from V and 10 bases from J, with 7 bases between. The CDR3 extends over 12 amino acids. The germline gives CDR1 MNHEY, CDR2 SVGEGT.

The table lists this clone with a count of one. The chain joins TRBV2 to TRBJ1-6, with 10 bases aligning to TRBD1. The germline V gene encodes CDR1 SNHLY and CDR2 FYNNEI. CDR3 size: 17 residues. Trimming removed 6 bases from V and 7 bases from J; junction bases left unmatched: 12. The CDR3 here is CASRDWPGQGYNSPLHF. DNA of the CDR3: TGTGCCAGCAGAGACTGGCCGGGACAGGGGTACAATTCACCCCTCCACTTT. Using reference TRBV2 and TRBJ1-6 for the parts outside the CDR3, the full variable domain is EPEVTQTPSHQVTQMGQEVILRCVPISNHLYFYWYRQILGQKVEFLVSFYNNEISEKSEIFDDQFSVERPDGSNFTLKIRSTKLEDSAMYFCASRDWPGQGYNSPLHFGNGTRLTVT.

DNA for the CDR3: TGTGCCAGCGCGAGCCTTGAATCCTACGAGCAGTACTTC. Translation gives CASASLESYEQYF. The chain uses TRBV2 and TRBJ2-7; D uncertain. Germline-derived CDR1 and CDR2 are SNHLY and FYNNEI. Deletions cut 8 bases from V and 1 base from J, with 12 bases between. CDR3 size: 13 residues. Full variable domain (rest looked up from reference TRBV2 and TRBJ2-7): EPEVTQTPSHQVTQMGQEVILRCVPISNHLYFYWYRQILGQKVEFLVSFYNNEISEKSEIFDDQFSVERPDGSNFTLKIRSTKLEDSAMYFCASASLESYEQYFGPGTRLTVT.

The chain recombines TRBV9 with TRBJ2-5, with TRBD2 matching 8 bases. The CDR3 length is 17 residues. The germline CDR1 and CDR2 sequences are SGDLS and YYNGEE. V lost 4 bases and J lost 0; bases outside the gene matches: 11. DNA of the CDR3: TGTGCCAGCAGCAGGAAGGTCCAGCGGGGGAACCAAGAGACCCAGTACTTC. Translated, it gives CASSRKVQRGNQETQYF.

The chain couples TRBV4-1 to TRBJ2-3; TRBD2 agrees at 15 bases. J lost 9 bases, V lost 8 bases, and 0 bases had no gene match. The CDR3 is 12 amino acids. Germline-derived CDR1 and CDR2 are MGHRA and YSYEKL. The CDR3 DNA sequence: TGCGCCAGCGGACTAGCGGGAGGGACGCAGTATTTT. It translates to CASGLAGGTQYF.

V usage is TRBV5-1 and J usage is TRBJ1-2; D is possibly TRBD1 (6 bases). Germline V CDR1 and CDR2: SGHRS, YFSETQ. The CDR3 has 12 amino acids. Trimming cost V 0 bases and J 7 bases, with 7 bases left between them. The CDR3 region has the DNA TGCGCCAGCAGCTTGGCACAGGGTGGCTACACCTTC. Its protein is CASSLAQGGYTF. Based on the CDR3 plus reference TRBV5-1 and TRBJ1-2, the full variable domain is KAGVTQTPRYLIKTRGQQVTLSCSPISGHRSVSWYQQTPGQGLQFLFEYFSETQRNKGNFPGRFSGRQFSNSRSEMNVSTLELGDSALYLCASSLAQGGYTFGSGTRLTVV.